These 25 T cell receptor beta chains originate from one sample sequenced in a study of blood T cell repertoires in COVID-19. The assay was immunoSEQ multiplex PCR, and TCRdb's table has in-frame clones only and misses some. The sample contains approximately 400,000 clones, around 92% of which appear only once. Sequenced: peripheral blood. The receptors shown here come from a man aged 40-55 years with acute or convalescent COVID-19.

Ten or more counts support this clone. Other DNA sequences of this sample code for an identical CDR3. This chain connects TRBV6-4 to TRBJ2-1; 12 nucleotides line up with TRBD2. With 0 bases clipped from V and 6 bases from J, the junction kept 0 bases outside the gene matches. Per germline, CDR1 MRHNA and CDR2 SNTAGT. The CDR3 length is 15 residues. CDR3 DNA: TGTGCCAGCAGTGACTCGACTAGCGGGAGCAATGAGCAGTTCTTC. Translated, it gives CASSDSTSGSNEQFF.

V is TRBV3-1 (or the pseudogene TRBV3-2) and J is TRBJ2-1; TRBD2 is a possible D gene (7 bases). The CDR3 has 18 amino acids. V gave up 4 bases and J gave up 4 bases, with 23 bases separating them. CDR1 is LGHDT, CDR2 YNNKEL, per germline (reference sequence). The CDR3 DNA reads as TGTGCCAGCAGCCCCAGCAGGGGACTACGAGAATTATACAATGAGCAGTTCTTC. Translating gives CASSPSRGLRELYNEQFF.

This chain joins TRBV12-3 or TRBV12-4 and TRBJ1-2; the D gene is possibly TRBD1 (6 bases). The CDR3 loop spans 11 amino acids. V gave up 10 bases and J gave up 7 bases, with 13 bases separating them. The CDR3 region is CAILQGLGYTF. The CDR3 DNA follows: TGTGCCATCCTTCAGGGGCTTGGCTACACCTTC.

This clone has just one count. The chain uses TRBV5-1 and TRBJ1-1, with D possibly being TRBD1 (5 bases). The CDR3 spans 14 residues. The V gene lost 4 bases and the J gene lost 0 bases, with 10 bases spanning the gap. Germline CDR1 reads SGHRS; CDR2 reads YFSETQ. The chain's CDR3 is CASSTGLLNTEAFF. The DNA for the CDR3 is TGCGCCAGCAGCACGGGACTTTTGAACACTGAAGCTTTCTTT.

The chain is built from TRBV7-9 and TRBJ2-5; no definite D call. The V gene's germline CDR1 is SEHNR and CDR2 FQNEAQ (reference sequence). This CDR3 has 12 amino acids. V was shortened by 1 base and J by 7 bases, with 7 bases between the two germline ends. CDR3 residues: CASSLEIGTQYF. The CDR3 nucleotides read TGTGCCAGCAGCTTAGAGATCGGGACCCAGTACTTC.

The chain uses TRBV11-3 and TRBJ1-1, with D unresolved. The CDR3 has 13 amino acids. The V and J ends lost 5 bases and 5 bases respectively, with 12 bases between them. Germline-derived CDR1 and CDR2 are SGHNT and YENEEA. CDR3 DNA: TGTGCCAGCAGCCCTTCAGGAGGGACTGAAGCTTTCTTT. Its protein product is CASSPSGGTEAFF.

The table lists this clone with a few counts. One junction end disagrees with the germline gene, perhaps due to a read error. The genes are TRBV7-7 and TRBJ2-2; TRBD2 agrees at 9 bases. The CDR3 spans 16 residues. Germline V gives CDR1 SSHAT, CDR2 FNYEAQ (reference sequence). CDR3: CASSPLAGGSTGELFF. The CDR3 DNA reads as TGTGCTAGCAGCCCGCTGGCGGGGGGGAGCACCGGGGAGCTGTTTTTT.

The rearrangement links TRBV6-5 to TRBJ1-2; D is undetermined. Deletions cut 6 bases from V and 10 bases from J, with 9 bases between. Germline CDR1 is MNHEY and CDR2 is SVGAGI. The CDR3 covers 10 residues. This CDR3 reads CASRAGIYTF. The CDR3, as DNA: TGTGCCAGCAGGGCGGGGATCTACACCTTC.

Regarding this clone: Other DNA sequences in this sample translate to the same CDR3. V is TRBV9 and J is TRBJ1-1; no reliable D call. V dropped 0 bases and J dropped 3 bases, with 6 bases sitting between them. The CDR3 has 13 amino acids. Germline V lookup: CDR1 SGDLS, CDR2 YYNGEE. The CDR3 bases are TGTGCCAGCAGCGTAGCAGTGGACACTGAAGCTTTCTTT. It is translated as CASSVAVDTEAFF.

V and J are TRBV9 and TRBJ2-2, with 8 bases fitting TRBD2. The V gene's germline CDR1 is SGDLS and CDR2 YYNGEE. The CDR3 sequence is 15 residues long. The J segment lost 2 bases and the V segment lost 4 bases, leaving 4 bases of the junction unmatched. This CDR3 reads CASSLSGGNTGELFF. As DNA, the CDR3 is TGTGCCAGCAGCCTAAGCGGGGGAAACACCGGGGAGCTGTTTTTT.

The chain uses TRBV6-5 and TRBJ2-5, with a possible D match to TRBD2 (6 bases). The V gene lost 0 bases and the J gene lost 4 bases, with 12 bases spanning the gap. The CDR3 runs to 15 residues. Germline CDR1 MNHEY, CDR2 SVGAGI. The CDR3 loop reads CASSYSGGRGETQYF. The DNA of the CDR3 is TGTGCCAGCAGTTACTCGGGGGGAAGAGGAGAGACCCAGTACTTC.

This clone was detected a few times. V gene TRBV6-5 combines with J gene TRBJ2-7, with TRBD1 identical over 8 bases. Germline assignment: CDR1 MNHEY and CDR2 SVGAGI. With V trimmed by 5 bases and J by 2 bases, 5 bases remained unmatched. This CDR3 spans 14 amino acids. The CDR3 here is CASSPTGATYEQYF. In DNA form, the CDR3 reads TGTGCCAGCAGTCCGACAGGGGCTACCTACGAGCAGTACTTC.

The V call is TRBV27, the J call TRBJ2-7; 9 bases agree with TRBD1. CDR3 length: 14 amino acids. The junction had 5 bases not matched to a gene; V was cut back by 6 bases and J by 2 bases. CDR1 and CDR2 (germline): MNHEY, SMNVEV (reference sequence). The CDR3 loop is CASRGRQGAYEQYF. The CDR3 DNA is TGTGCCAGCAGGGGGAGACAGGGGGCCTACGAGCAGTACTTC.

This chain uses TRBV11-2 with TRBJ2-5; TRBD2 aligns across 8 bases. Germline V lookup: CDR1 SGHAT, CDR2 FQNNGV. The CDR3 is 14 amino acids. J lost 11 bases, V lost 5 bases, and 13 bases had no gene match. The CDR3 spells CASSGRPAGDEQYF. CDR3 coding DNA: TGTGCCAGCAGCGGTCGGCCAGCGGGGGATGAGCAGTACTTC. Full variable domain (remainder filled in from reference TRBV11-2 and TRBJ2-5): EAGVAQSPRYKIIEKRQSVAFWCNPISGHATLYWYQQILGQGPKLLIQFQNNGVVDDSQLPKDRFSAERLKGVDSTLKIQPAKLEDSAVYLCASSGRPAGDEQYFGPGTRLLVL.

The rearrangement joins TRBV4-1 to TRBJ1-5; the D is unclear. This CDR3 spans 17 amino acids. Germline lookup yields CDR1 MGHRA and CDR2 YSYEKL. Trimming removed 1 base at V and 3 bases at J, with 16 bases between. Here the CDR3 reads CASSQVFNWEDNQPQHF. Here the CDR3 DNA reads TGCGCCAGCAGCCAAGTCTTCAATTGGGAGGACAATCAGCCCCAGCATTTT.

The chain has TRBV5-5 and TRBJ2-1; a possible D gene is TRBD2 (5 bases). CDR3 length equals 15 residues. V shed 1 base and J shed 0 bases, with 8 bases lying between them. In germline, CDR1 is SGHKS, CDR2 YYEKEE (reference sequence). This CDR3 reads CASSLMLASYNEQFF. In DNA form, the CDR3 reads TGTGCCAGCAGCTTGATGCTAGCCTCCTACAATGAGCAGTTCTTC.

The chain joins TRBV6-5 to TRBJ2-3, with TRBD2 matching 14 bases. The junction had 6 bases not matched to a gene; V was cut back by 8 bases and J by 5 bases. The germline V gene encodes CDR1 MNHEY and CDR2 SVGAGI. The CDR3 is 15 residues long. This CDR3 is CASGGTSGGGDTQYF. CDR3 in DNA: TGTGCCAGCGGAGGGACTAGCGGGGGTGGAGATACGCAGTATTTT.

The J gene is TRBJ2-3, the V gene TRBV5-4; D ambiguous. Trimming removed 4 bases at V and 6 bases at J, with 9 bases between. The CDR3 has 12 residues. Germline V lookup: CDR1 SGHNT, CDR2 YYREEE (reference sequence). In DNA form, the CDR3 reads TGTGCCAGCAGCGGCGACTGGGATACGCAGTATTTT. This gives the protein CASSGDWDTQYF.

This clone was observed a handful of times. The rearrangement links TRBV18 to TRBJ2-5; D ambiguous. From germline, CDR1 is KGHSH and CDR2 LQKENI. The CDR3 sequence is 12 residues long. Trimming took off 2 bases at V and 4 bases at J, with 5 bases between the two ends. The CDR3 region is CASSPYLETQYF. The CDR3 DNA sequence: TGTGCCAGCTCACCATACTTAGAGACCCAGTACTTC.

This clone was counted once. The chain uses TRBV3-1 (or the pseudogene TRBV3-2) and TRBJ2-1; TRBD2 matches at 8 bases. Per germline, CDR1 LGHDT and CDR2 YNNKEL (reference sequence). The CDR3 is 15 residues long. Trimming removed 2 bases from V and 5 bases from J; junction bases left unmatched: 5. The CDR3 sequence: CASSQTGTRNNEQFF. As DNA, the CDR3 is TGTGCCAGCAGCCAAACCGGGACTAGAAACAATGAGCAGTTCTTC.

The chain couples TRBV29-1 to TRBJ1-2; tentatively, D is TRBD1 (6 bases). Germline V gene lookup returns CDR1 SQVTM and CDR2 ANQGSEA. Deletions cut 4 bases from V and 7 bases from J, with 19 bases between. The CDR3 contains 14 residues. The CDR3 loop reads CSVVQAGRGTGYTF. CDR3 DNA sequence: TGCAGCGTTGTCCAAGCGGGGAGGGGGACTGGCTACACCTTC.

The chain uses TRBV12-5 and TRBJ1-5, with D hard to call. Germline V gives CDR1 LGHNT, CDR2 FRNRAP. Trimming pared 6 bases from V and 7 bases from J, leaving 16 bases between. The CDR3 consists of 14 residues. For the CDR3, the DNA is TGTGCTAGTGGCCTGGGCGGGGAAGGACAGCCCCAGCATTTT. Protein product: CASGLGGEGQPQHF.

The V and J genes are TRBV6-2 or TRBV6-3 and TRBJ1-2; TRBD1 matches 7 bases. Per germline, CDR1 MNHEY and CDR2 SVGEGT. V was pared by 2 bases and J by 2 bases, with 5 bases of the junction left unmatched. The CDR3 loop spans 15 amino acids. The CDR3 sequence: CASSYGQARNYGYTF. For the CDR3, the DNA is TGTGCCAGCAGTTACGGACAGGCCAGAAACTATGGCTACACCTTC.

The count of this clone is one. This chain connects TRBV6-2 or TRBV6-3 to TRBJ2-2; TRBD2 aligns across 7 bases. Germline V gene lookup returns CDR1 MNHEY and CDR2 SVGEGT. CDR3 size: 16 residues. Losses at the gene ends were 6 bases for V and 1 base for J; bases not matched to a gene: 8. CDR3 sequence: CASSSWGGLNTGELFF. Written as DNA, the CDR3 is TGTGCCAGCAGCTCCTGGGGAGGGCTGAACACCGGGGAGCTGTTTTTT.

The chain links TRBV11-2 to TRBJ2-5; 8 bases agree with TRBD2. The CDR3 spans 12 residues. J was trimmed by 5 bases and V by 5 bases; bases with no gene match: 1. Germline-derived CDR1 and CDR2 are SGHAT and FQNNGV. CDR3 DNA: TGTGCCAGCAGCCGGGGGGGGGAGACCCAGTACTTC. It yields the protein CASSRGGETQYF.